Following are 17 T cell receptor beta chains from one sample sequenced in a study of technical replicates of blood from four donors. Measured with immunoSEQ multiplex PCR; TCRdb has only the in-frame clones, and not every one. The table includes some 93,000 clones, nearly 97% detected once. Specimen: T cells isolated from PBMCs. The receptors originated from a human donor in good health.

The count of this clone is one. The CDR3 DNA reads TGTGCCAGCAGTGAATTTCAGGGTTCTAATTCACCCCTCCACTTT. Residues: CASSEFQGSNSPLHF. The V call is TRBV2, the J call TRBJ1-6; tentative D call: TRBD1 (5 bases). V dropped 2 bases and J dropped 6 bases, with 11 bases sitting between them. The germline CDR1 and CDR2 sequences are SNHLY and FYNNEI. This CDR3 is 15 amino acids long.

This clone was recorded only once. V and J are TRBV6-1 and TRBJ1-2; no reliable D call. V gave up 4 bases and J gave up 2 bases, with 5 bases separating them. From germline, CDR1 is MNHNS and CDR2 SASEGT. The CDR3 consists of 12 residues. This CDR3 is CASSGQNYGYTF. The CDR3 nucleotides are TGTGCCAGCAGTGGCCAGAACTATGGCTACACCTTC.

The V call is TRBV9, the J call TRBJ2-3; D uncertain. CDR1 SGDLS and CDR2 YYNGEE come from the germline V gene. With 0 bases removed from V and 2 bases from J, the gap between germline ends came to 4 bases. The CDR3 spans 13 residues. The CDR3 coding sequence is TGTGCCAGCAGCGTAGGACACACAGATACGCAGTATTTT. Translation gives CASSVGHTDTQYF.

The CDR3 sequence: CASSHSTGGEQYF. CDR3 in DNA: TGTGCCAGCAGTCACTCGACAGGGGGCGAGCAGTACTTC. The genes are TRBV28 and TRBJ2-7; the match to TRBD1 covers 9 bases. The CDR3 covers 13 residues. Germline V gives CDR1 MDHEN, CDR2 SYDVKM. The V segment lost 5 bases and the J segment 6 bases; nucleotides outside the gene matches: 5.

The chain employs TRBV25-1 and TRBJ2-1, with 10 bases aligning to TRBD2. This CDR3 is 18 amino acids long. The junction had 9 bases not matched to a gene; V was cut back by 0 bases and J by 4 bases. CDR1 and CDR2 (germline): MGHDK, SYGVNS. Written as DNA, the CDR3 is TGTGCCAGCAGTGAATATAAAGTTAGCGGGAGGACGTACAATGAGCAGTTCTTC. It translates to CASSEYKVSGRTYNEQFF.

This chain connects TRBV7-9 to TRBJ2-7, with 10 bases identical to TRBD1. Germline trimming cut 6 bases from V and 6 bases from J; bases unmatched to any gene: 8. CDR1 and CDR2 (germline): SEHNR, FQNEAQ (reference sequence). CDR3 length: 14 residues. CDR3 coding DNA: TGTGCCAGCAGTTATCCGGGACAGGGGTTCGAGCAGTACTTC. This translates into CASSYPGQGFEQYF.

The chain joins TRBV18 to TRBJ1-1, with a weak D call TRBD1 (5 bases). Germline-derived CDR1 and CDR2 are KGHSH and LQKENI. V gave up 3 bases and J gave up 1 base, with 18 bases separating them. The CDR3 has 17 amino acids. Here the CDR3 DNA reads TGTGCCAGCTCACCGCTCCCCGGCCCCCAGGGGAACACTGAAGCTTTCTTT. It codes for CASSPLPGPQGNTEAFF.

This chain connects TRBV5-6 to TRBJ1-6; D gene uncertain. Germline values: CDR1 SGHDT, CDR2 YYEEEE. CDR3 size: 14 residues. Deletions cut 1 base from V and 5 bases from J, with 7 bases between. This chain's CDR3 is CASSLLADNSPLHF. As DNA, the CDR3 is TGTGCCAGCAGCTTGTTGGCAGATAATTCACCCCTCCACTTT.

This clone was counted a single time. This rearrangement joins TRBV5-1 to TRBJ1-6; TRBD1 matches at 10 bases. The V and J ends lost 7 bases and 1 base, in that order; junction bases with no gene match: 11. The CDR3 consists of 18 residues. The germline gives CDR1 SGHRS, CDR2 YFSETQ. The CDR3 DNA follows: TGCGCCAGCGGCCCGGGACAGGGGAGTAGATCCTATAATTCACCCCTCCACTTT. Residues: CASGPGQGSRSYNSPLHF.

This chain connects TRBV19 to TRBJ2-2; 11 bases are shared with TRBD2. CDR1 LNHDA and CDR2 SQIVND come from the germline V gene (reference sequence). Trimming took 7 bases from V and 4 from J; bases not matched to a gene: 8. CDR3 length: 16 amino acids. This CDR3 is CASTGTGTSGTGELFF. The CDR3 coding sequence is TGTGCCAGTACGGGGACCGGGACTAGCGGCACCGGGGAGCTGTTTTTT.

CDR3 sequence (DNA): TGTGCCAGCAGCTTGGCCGGGGTCACAGATACGCAGTATTTT. As protein: CASSLAGVTDTQYF. The J gene is TRBJ2-3, the V gene TRBV5-4, with D possibly matching TRBD2 (5 bases). The length of the CDR3 is 14 residues. From germline, CDR1 is SGHNT and CDR2 YYREEE (reference sequence). V was trimmed by 0 bases and J by 2 bases, leaving 7 bases between them.

Written as DNA, the CDR3 is TGTGCCAGCAGTTCAGGGGTGGGCCAGCCCCAGCATTTT. Its protein product is CASSSGVGQPQHF. This sequence joins TRBV6-6 and TRBJ1-5; tentative D call: TRBD1 (6 bases). Germline V CDR1 and CDR2: MNHNY, SVGAGI (reference sequence). V lost 4 bases, J lost 7 bases, and 11 bases lay in between. This CDR3 is built from 13 residues.

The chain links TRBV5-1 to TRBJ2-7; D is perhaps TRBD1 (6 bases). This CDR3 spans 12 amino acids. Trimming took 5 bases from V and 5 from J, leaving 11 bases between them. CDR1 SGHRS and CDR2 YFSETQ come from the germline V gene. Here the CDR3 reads CASSFSGDEQYF. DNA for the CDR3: TGCGCCAGCAGTTTTTCAGGGGACGAGCAGTACTTC.

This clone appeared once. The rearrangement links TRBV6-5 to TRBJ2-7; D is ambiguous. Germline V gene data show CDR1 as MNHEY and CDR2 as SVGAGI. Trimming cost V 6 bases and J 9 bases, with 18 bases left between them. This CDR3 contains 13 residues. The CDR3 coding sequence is TGTGCCAGCAGCCCGGCAGCGCGAGTCGGGCAGTACTTC. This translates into CASSPAARVGQYF.

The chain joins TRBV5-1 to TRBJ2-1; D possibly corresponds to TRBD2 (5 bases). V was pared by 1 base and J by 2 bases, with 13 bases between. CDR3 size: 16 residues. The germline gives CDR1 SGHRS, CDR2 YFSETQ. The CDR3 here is CASSLRARETYNEQFF. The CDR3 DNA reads TGCGCCAGCAGCTTGAGAGCTCGGGAAACCTACAATGAGCAGTTCTTC.

CDR3 sequence reads: CASSARGGAGNEQFF. Here the CDR3 DNA reads TGTGCCAGCAGCGCCCGCGGGGGGGCAGGGAATGAGCAGTTCTTC. The chain is built from TRBV9 and TRBJ2-1; 9 nucleotides line up with TRBD2. CDR1 is SGDLS and CDR2 is YYNGEE in the germline V gene. V lost 3 bases to trimming and J lost 7 bases; unmatched junction nucleotides: 8. The CDR3 sequence is 15 residues long.

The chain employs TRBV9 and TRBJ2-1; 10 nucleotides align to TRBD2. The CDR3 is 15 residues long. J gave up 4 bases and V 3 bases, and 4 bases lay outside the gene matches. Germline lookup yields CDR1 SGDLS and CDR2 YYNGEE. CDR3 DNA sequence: TGTGCCAGCAGCGGTAGCGGGGGGCGGTACAATGAGCAGTTCTTC. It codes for CASSGSGGRYNEQFF.